The next 25 T cell receptor beta chains were all read from a single sample in a study of T cell responses to AZD1222 COVID-19 vaccine. TCRdb's copy holds only in-frame clones and misses some; the assay was immunoSEQ multiplex PCR. The data hold over 150,000 clones, with around 90% observed a single time. The source material was peripheral blood, sampled on day 0 of AZD1222 vaccination. These receptors were collected from an adult in good health.

This clone turned up a few times. The chain joins TRBV18 to TRBJ2-5; a weak D match, TRBD2 (6 bases). Trimming took off 3 bases at V and 2 bases at J, with 19 bases between the two ends. The CDR3 is 17 residues long. The germline CDR1 and CDR2 sequences are KGHSH and LQKENI. CDR3 in amino acids: CASSPRGLNRGQETQYF. CDR3 sequence (DNA): TGTGCCAGCTCACCTCGAGGACTAAATCGAGGACAAGAGACCCAGTACTTC.

This clone was found once. The DNA for the CDR3 is TGTGCCAGCAGCCAAGTCGGGGCGGGGAACACTGAAGCTTTCTTT. As protein: CASSQVGAGNTEAFF. The chain combines TRBV4-2 with TRBJ1-1, with TRBD1 as a possible D gene (5 bases). Germline V gene lookup returns CDR1 LGHNA and CDR2 YNFKEQ. Trimming removed 1 base from V and 1 base from J, with 10 bases in between. This CDR3 region has 15 residues.

The CDR3 region is CASSWRISGGADSYNEQFF. The CDR3 DNA reads as TGCGCCAGCAGCTGGAGAATTTCGGGCGGGGCTGACTCCTACAATGAGCAGTTCTTC. The chain joins TRBV4-1 to TRBJ2-1; D possibly corresponds to TRBD2 (6 bases). Germline CDR1 is MGHRA and CDR2 is YSYEKL. The V gene lost 5 bases and the J gene lost 0 bases, with 23 bases spanning the gap. The CDR3 loop spans 19 amino acids.

The chain links TRBV5-1 to TRBJ2-1, with D perhaps TRBD2 (5 bases). Germline assignment: CDR1 SGHRS and CDR2 YFSETQ. The V end was cut by 2 bases, the J end by 4 bases, with 13 bases between. The CDR3 contains 15 residues. The CDR3 nucleotides are TGCGCCAGCAGCTTAGTGGGAGCGGTATACAATGAGCAGTTCTTC. Encoded protein: CASSLVGAVYNEQFF.

The genes are TRBV6-5 and TRBJ2-7, with TRBD2 identical over 9 bases. Per germline, CDR1 MNHEY and CDR2 SVGAGI. The CDR3 is made up of 16 amino acids. The trim removed 0 bases at V and 3 bases at J, leaving 6 bases unmatched. The CDR3 reads CASSYSRAGGNYEQYF. In nucleotides, the CDR3 is TGTGCCAGCAGTTACTCGAGGGCGGGGGGGAACTACGAGCAGTACTTC.

This clone was counted once. The CDR3 protein is CAVSTWDEKLFF. The CDR3 coding sequence is TGTGCCGTTTCGACCTGGGATGAAAAACTGTTTTTT. The rearrangement joins TRBV7-2 to TRBJ1-4; the D is unclear. The CDR3 is 12 amino acids. Trimming shortened V by 11 bases and J by 6 bases, and 13 bases separated the two germline ends. Germline CDR1 and CDR2: SGHTA and FQGNSA.

The gene calls are TRBV28 and TRBJ2-5; TRBD2 matches 7 bases. The CDR3 length is 12 residues. V shed 7 bases and J 6 bases; nucleotides not matched to a gene: 5. From germline, CDR1 is MDHEN and CDR2 SYDVKM. In DNA form, the CDR3 reads TGTGCCAGCATCGGGGGGTTAAAGACCCAGTACTTC. Its protein is CASIGGLKTQYF.

V is TRBV23-1 and J is TRBJ1-4; TRBD1 matches at 7 bases. TRBV23-1 is designated an ORF whose function remains uncertain. CDR3 length: 22 amino acids. V lost 3 bases, J lost 6 bases, and 28 bases stayed unmatched. CDR3 nucleotide sequence: TGCGCCAGCAGTCAGTCCCGGATAGCGGACAGGAGGATTATTAGAAGAGATGAAAAACTGTTTTTT. It codes for CASSQSRIADRRIIRRDEKLFF.

In nucleotides, the CDR3 is TGTGCCAGCAGCCCAGGGGGAGGGGACACTGAAGCTTTCTTT. Its protein product is CASSPGGGDTEAFF. V usage is TRBV7-9 and J usage is TRBJ1-1, with 7 bases that match TRBD1. V was clipped by 5 bases and J by 3 bases; unmatched bases: 6. CDR3 length equals 14 residues. Germline CDR1 is SEHNR and CDR2 is FQNEAQ (reference sequence).

The chain joins TRBV5-1 to TRBJ2-1; the D gene could be TRBD1 or TRBD2 (5 bases each). The CDR3 is 14 residues long. Germline CDR1 SGHRS, CDR2 YFSETQ. V was trimmed by 2 bases and J by 5 bases, leaving 11 bases between them. The CDR3 coding sequence is TGCGCCAGCAGCTTCCTGGGACCAAACAATGAGCAGTTCTTC. The encoded protein is CASSFLGPNNEQFF.

The V call is TRBV15, the J call TRBJ2-1; 11 bases fit TRBD1. Germline V lookup: CDR1 LNHNV, CDR2 YYDKDF (reference sequence). The CDR3 is made up of 16 amino acids. With 0 bases clipped from V and 6 bases from J, the junction kept 4 bases outside the gene matches. The CDR3 region has the DNA TGTGCCACCAGCAGAGATTTGGGGACAGGGGGCAATGAGCAGTTCTTC. Translation: CATSRDLGTGGNEQFF.

This clone turned up a few times. One end of the junction varies from germline; a read error may be responsible. This rearrangement joins TRBV11-1 to TRBJ2-3; no clear D. The CDR3 is made up of 12 amino acids. The germline V gene encodes CDR1 SGHAT and CDR2 FQDESV (reference sequence). The CDR3 coding sequence is TGTGCCAGCAACTTAAATTCAGATACGCAGTATTTT. Translating it yields CASNLNSDTQYF.

This chain uses TRBV6-2 or TRBV6-3 with TRBJ1-3; no clear D. Per germline, CDR1 MNHEY and CDR2 SVGEGT. Between the trimmed V and J ends, which lost 0 bases and 5 bases, there was a span of 8 bases. The CDR3 length is 14 residues. CDR3 amino acids: CASSYSDPRNTIYF. DNA for the CDR3: TGTGCCAGCAGTTACTCGGACCCAAGAAACACCATATATTTT.

The V and J genes are TRBV5-4 and TRBJ2-5; TRBD2 might be the D (7 bases). There are 15 residues in the CDR3. CDR1 and CDR2 (germline): SGHNT, YYREEE (reference sequence). The V end lost 9 bases, the J end lost 2 bases, and 20 bases lay between the germline ends. CDR3 sequence: CATQSGGARQETQYF. CDR3 bases: TGTGCCACCCAGAGTGGGGGGGCGCGTCAAGAGACCCAGTACTTC.

This chain joins TRBV5-1 and TRBJ1-1, with TRBD1 matching 9 bases. The length of the CDR3 is 15 residues. In germline, CDR1 is SGHRS, CDR2 YFSETQ. V lost 9 bases and J lost 3; bases outside the gene matches: 12. CDR3 in DNA: TGCGCCACCACCACCGGGACAGGGATTTACACTGAAGCTTTCTTT. Translated: CATTTGTGIYTEAFF.

The rearrangement uses TRBV6-2 or TRBV6-3 and TRBJ2-7, with 7 bases fitting TRBD1. The V gene end was trimmed by 6 bases and the J gene end by 5 bases; junction bases not matched to a gene: 10. Germline V gene data show CDR1 as MNHEY and CDR2 as SVGEGT. The CDR3 totals 14 residues. CDR3 in amino acids: CASSNSDRADEQYF. CDR3 bases: TGTGCCAGCAGCAATTCTGACAGGGCCGACGAGCAGTACTTC.

V usage is TRBV4-3 and J usage is TRBJ1-3; D is uncertain. The ends were cut back, 0 bases at V and 0 bases at J, with 12 bases in the middle. Germline loops: CDR1 LGHNA, CDR2 YSLEER. CDR3 length: 17 residues. The chain's CDR3 is CASSQDSRRNSGNTIYF. The CDR3 DNA reads as TGCGCCAGCAGCCAAGATTCCAGACGAAACTCTGGAAACACCATATATTTT.

The chain links TRBV5-1 to TRBJ1-5, with 7 positions matching TRBD1. Germline CDR1 reads SGHRS; CDR2 reads YFSETQ. The CDR3 extends over 14 amino acids. The V and J ends lost 2 bases and 5 bases, in that order; junction bases with no gene match: 4. For the CDR3, the DNA is TGCGCCAGCAGCTTAGAGGGGACAGATCAGCCCCAGCATTTT. Encoded protein: CASSLEGTDQPQHF.

J is TRBJ1-1 and V is TRBV2; D is undetermined. The CDR3 extends over 13 amino acids. Per germline, CDR1 SNHLY and CDR2 FYNNEI. The V gene lost 7 bases and the J gene lost 4 bases, with 13 bases spanning the gap. The CDR3 DNA reads as TGTGCCAGCACGCTCGGGCTGGTCACTGAAGCTTTCTTT. Amino acid sequence: CASTLGLVTEAFF.

CDR3 sequence (DNA): TGTGCCTGGAGTGTACGAGGGACAGGGGGGGCTGGAAACACCATATATTTT. It codes for CAWSVRGTGGAGNTIYF. The chain is built from TRBV30 and TRBJ1-3; 11 nucleotides line up with TRBD1. The CDR3 length is 17 residues. Germline CDR1 is GTSNPN and CDR2 is SVGIG (reference sequence). Trimming at V came to 0 bases and at J to 2 bases, leaving 6 bases not matched to a gene.

The chain couples TRBV9 to TRBJ1-2; 7 bases map to TRBD1. The V and J ends lost 3 bases and 4 bases, in that order; junction bases with no gene match: 9. This CDR3 contains 15 residues. Germline loops: CDR1 SGDLS, CDR2 YYNGEE. The CDR3 nucleotides read TGTGCCAGCAGCGCCGGGACAGATCCCTTCTATGGCTACACCTTC. This gives the protein CASSAGTDPFYGYTF.

This sequence joins TRBV7-7 and TRBJ2-3, with 7 bases matching TRBD2. This CDR3 region has 15 residues. The junction had 6 bases not matched to a gene; V was cut back by 5 bases and J by 1 base. CDR1 is SSHAT and CDR2 is FNYEAQ in the germline V gene (reference sequence). CDR3 protein: CASSPGTTGTDTQYF. CDR3 coding DNA: TGTGCCAGCAGCCCCGGGACTACGGGCACAGATACGCAGTATTTT.

The chain recombines TRBV11-3 with TRBJ2-5; 7 bases line up with TRBD1. J was trimmed by 4 bases and V by 1 base; bases with no gene match: 6. Germline V lookup: CDR1 SGHNT, CDR2 YENEEA. The CDR3 spans 15 residues. The CDR3 loop is CASSLGATGRETQYF. The CDR3 coding sequence is TGTGCCAGCAGCTTAGGTGCGACAGGGAGAGAGACCCAGTACTTC.

This clone was observed once. The chain combines TRBV19 with TRBJ1-5, with 7 nucleotides matching TRBD1. The CDR3 loop spans 14 amino acids. The trim removed 5 bases at V and 9 bases at J, leaving 10 bases unmatched. Germline V gene lookup returns CDR1 LNHDA and CDR2 SQIVND (reference sequence). This CDR3 is CASSVPQGVGPQHF. For the CDR3, the DNA is TGTGCCAGTAGTGTTCCCCAGGGGGTTGGGCCCCAGCATTTT.

This clone was seen once. The V gene is TRBV28, the J gene TRBJ1-4; D remains ambiguous. This CDR3 is 15 amino acids long. Germline V gives CDR1 MDHEN, CDR2 SYDVKM. V was trimmed by 10 bases and J by 5 bases, leaving 20 bases between them. The CDR3 is CATRADPRGNEKLFF. The CDR3 nucleotides read TGTGCCACTAGGGCCGACCCCAGAGGGAATGAAAAACTGTTTTTT.